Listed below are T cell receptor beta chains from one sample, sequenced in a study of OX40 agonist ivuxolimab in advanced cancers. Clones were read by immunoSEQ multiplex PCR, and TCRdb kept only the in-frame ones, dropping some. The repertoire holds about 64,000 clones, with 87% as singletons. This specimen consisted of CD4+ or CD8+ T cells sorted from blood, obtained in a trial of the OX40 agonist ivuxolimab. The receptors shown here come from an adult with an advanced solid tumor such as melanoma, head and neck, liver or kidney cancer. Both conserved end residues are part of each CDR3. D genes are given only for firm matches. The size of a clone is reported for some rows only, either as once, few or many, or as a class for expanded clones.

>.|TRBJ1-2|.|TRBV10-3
CAIRQEEYDGYTF
TGTGCCATCAGGCAGGAGGAATATGATGGCTACACCTTC
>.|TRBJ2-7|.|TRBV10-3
CASTGASYEQYF
TGTGCCTCCACCGGGGCTTCCTACGAGCAGTACTTC
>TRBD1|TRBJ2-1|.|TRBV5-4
CASSLQGASYNEQFF
TGTGCCAGCAGCTTACAGGGGGCATCCTACAATGAGCAGTTCTTC
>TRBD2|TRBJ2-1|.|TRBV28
CASRGPGLADNEQFF
TGTGCCAGCAGGGGTCCGGGACTAGCGGACAATGAGCAGTTCTTC
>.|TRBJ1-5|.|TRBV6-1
CASTSPNQPQHF
TGTGCCAGCACCTCCCCGAATCAGCCCCAGCATTTT
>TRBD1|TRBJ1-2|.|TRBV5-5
CASRSGQGGGYGYTF
TGTGCCAGCAGATCTGGACAGGGAGGGGGCTATGGCTACACCTTC
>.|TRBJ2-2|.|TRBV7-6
CASSLVANTGELFF
TGTGCCAGCAGCTTAGTGGCGAACACCGGGGAGCTGTTTTTT
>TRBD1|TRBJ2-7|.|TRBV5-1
CASSLDGTGSYEQCF
TGCGCCAGCAGCTTGGACGGGACAGGGTCCTACGAGCAGTGCTTC
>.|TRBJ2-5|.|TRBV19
CASSIGSVQETQYF
TGTGCCAGTAGTATCGGGTCGGTACAAGAGACCCAGTACTTC
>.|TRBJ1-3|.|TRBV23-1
CASSPSAPKSSGNTIYF
TGCGCCAGCAGTCCCTCGGCACCAAAGAGCTCTGGAAACACCATATATTTT
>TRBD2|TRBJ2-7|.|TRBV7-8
CASSLAGGRAYEQYF
TGTGCCAGCAGCTTAGCGGGCGGGAGGGCCTACGAGCAGTACTTC
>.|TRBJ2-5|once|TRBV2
CASSEALIQGETQYF
TGTGCCAGCAGTGAAGCGCTGATACAGGGCGAGACCCAGTACTTC
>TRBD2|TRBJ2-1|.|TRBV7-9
CASSKTSGSYNEQFF
TGTGCCAGCAGCAAGACTAGCGGGAGTTACAATGAGCAGTTCTTC
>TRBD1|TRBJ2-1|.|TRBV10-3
CAISESSGQGPPGEQFF
TGTGCCATCAGTGAGTCGTCGGGACAGGGGCCACCAGGTGAGCAGTTCTTC
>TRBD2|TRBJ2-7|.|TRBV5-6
CASSGTSGSYEQYF
TGTGCCAGCAGCGGGACTAGCGGTTCCTACGAGCAGTACTTC
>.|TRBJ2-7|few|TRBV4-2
CASSQDLREYEQYF
TGTGCCAGCAGCCAAGATTTGAGGGAGTACGAGCAGTACTTC
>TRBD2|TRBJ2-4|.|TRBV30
CAWSRSGRDIQYF
TGTGCCTGGAGTAGAAGCGGGAGAGACATTCAGTACTTC
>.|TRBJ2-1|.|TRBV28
CASSYQLNNEQFF
TGTGCCAGCAGTTACCAATTAAACAATGAGCAGTTCTTC
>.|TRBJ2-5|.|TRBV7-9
CASSKVLQETQYF
TGTGCCAGCAGCAAGGTATTACAAGAGACCCAGTACTTC
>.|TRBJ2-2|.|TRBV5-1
CASSSNTGELFF
TGCGCCAGCAGCTCGAACACCGGGGAGCTGTTTTTT
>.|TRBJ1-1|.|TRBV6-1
CASRARMGSEAFF
TGTGCCAGCAGGGCTCGAATGGGGTCTGAAGCTTTCTTT
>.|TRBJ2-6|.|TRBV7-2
CASVNQISGANVLTF
TGTGCCAGCGTAAATCAGATCTCTGGGGCCAACGTCCTGACTTTC
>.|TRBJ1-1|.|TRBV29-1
CSVDTGNGAFF
TGCAGCGTTGATACAGGTAATGGCGCTTTCTTT
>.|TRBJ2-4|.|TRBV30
CAWTEGRGIGKNIQYF
TGTGCCTGGACGGAGGGGCGCGGGATCGGCAAAAACATTCAGTACTTC
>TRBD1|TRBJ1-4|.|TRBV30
CAWSRIGTGNEKLFF
TGTGCCTGGAGTAGGATCGGGACAGGGAATGAAAAACTGTTTTTT
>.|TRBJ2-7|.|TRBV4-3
CASSQESLWGSSYEQYF
TGCGCCAGCAGCCAAGAATCATTGTGGGGAAGCTCCTACGAGCAGTACTTC
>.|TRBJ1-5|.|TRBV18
CASSRSRNQPQHF
TGTGCCAGCTCAAGGTCCCGAAATCAGCCCCAGCATTTT
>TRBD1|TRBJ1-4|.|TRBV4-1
CASSQSRTGGVGEKLFF
TGCGCCAGCAGCCAATCCCGGACAGGGGGCGTAGGTGAAAAACTGTTTTTT
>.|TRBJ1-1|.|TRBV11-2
CASSLGWENEAFF
TGTGCCAGCAGCTTAGGTTGGGAGAATGAAGCTTTCTTT
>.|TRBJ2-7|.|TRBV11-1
CASSLAGAGEQYF
TGTGCCAGCAGCTTGGCAGGGGCAGGCGAGCAGTACTTC
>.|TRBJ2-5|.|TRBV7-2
CASSLSSLRERGETQYF
TGTGCCAGCAGCTTATCGTCGTTGCGCGAGAGGGGAGAGACCCAGTACTTC
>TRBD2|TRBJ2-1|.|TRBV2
CASSESRLAGAYEQFF
TGTGCCAGCAGTGAGAGTAGGCTAGCGGGAGCCTATGAGCAGTTCTTC
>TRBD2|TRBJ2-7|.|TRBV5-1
CASSLLAGVSYEQYF
TGCGCCAGCAGCTTGCTAGCGGGAGTTTCGTACGAGCAGTACTTC
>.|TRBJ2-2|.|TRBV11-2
CASSLDRAGNTGELFF
TGTGCCAGCAGCTTAGATCGAGCGGGGAACACCGGGGAGCTGTTTTTT
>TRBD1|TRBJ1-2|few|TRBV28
CASSHGTGNDGGYTF
TGTGCCAGCAGCCATGGGACAGGGAACGATGGCGGCTACACCTTC
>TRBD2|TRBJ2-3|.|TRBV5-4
CASSLGAGTSGRVSPDTQYF
TGTGCCAGCAGCTTGGGGGCAGGGACTAGCGGGAGGGTGTCCCCAGATACGCAGTATTTT
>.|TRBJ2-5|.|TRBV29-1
CSVEWQPQETQYF
TGCAGCGTTGAATGGCAGCCACAAGAGACCCAGTACTTC
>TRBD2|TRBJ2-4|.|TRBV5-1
CASSLQTSGSGDQYF
TGCGCCAGCAGCCTCCAGACTAGCGGGAGCGGGGATCAGTACTTC
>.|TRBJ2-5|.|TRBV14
CASSQVLGTETQYF
TGTGCCAGCAGCCAAGTACTCGGCACCGAGACCCAGTACTTC
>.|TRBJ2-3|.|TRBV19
CASSSSRGDTQYF
TGTGCCAGTAGTTCCTCCAGAGGAGATACGCAGTATTTT
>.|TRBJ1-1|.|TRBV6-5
CASSDMVGTEAFF
TGTGCCAGCAGTGACATGGTGGGCACTGAAGCTTTCTTT
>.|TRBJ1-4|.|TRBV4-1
CASSQALGVANEKLFF
TGCGCCAGCAGCCAAGCTCTTGGGGTGGCTAATGAAAAACTGTTTTTT
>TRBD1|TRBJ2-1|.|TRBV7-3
CASSKLRDSYNEQFF
TGTGCCAGCAGCAAACTCCGGGACAGCTACAATGAGCAGTTCTTC
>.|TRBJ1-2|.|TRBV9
CASSVEAGNYGYTF
TGTGCCAGCAGCGTAGAAGCCGGCAACTATGGCTACACCTTC
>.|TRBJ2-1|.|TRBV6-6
CASSYSLNSGQFF
TGTGCCAGCAGTTACTCTTTGAATAGCGGGCAGTTCTTC
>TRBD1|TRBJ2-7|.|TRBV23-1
CASNLQPRQGEYEQYF
TGCGCCAGCAACCTCCAACCGAGACAGGGTGAGTACGAGCAGTACTTC
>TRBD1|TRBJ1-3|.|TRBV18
CASSRQGTSGNTIYF
TGTGCCAGCTCAAGACAGGGTACTTCTGGAAACACCATATATTTT
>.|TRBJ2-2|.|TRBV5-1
CASSLLGGWNTGELFF
TGCGCCAGCAGCTTGTTGGGGGGCTGGAACACCGGGGAGCTGTTTTTT
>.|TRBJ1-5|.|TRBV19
CASSTQGGGNQPQHF
TGTGCCAGTAGTACCCAGGGAGGGGGCAATCAGCCCCAGCATTTT
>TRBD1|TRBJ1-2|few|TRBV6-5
CASSYLRTGGAYGYTF
TGTGCCAGCAGTTACCTCAGGACAGGGGGCGCCTATGGCTACACCTTC
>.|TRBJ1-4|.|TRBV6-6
CASSPTYQGGEKLFF
TGTGCCAGCAGTCCCACCTACCAGGGTGGAGAAAAACTGTTTTTT
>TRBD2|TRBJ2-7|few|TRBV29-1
CSVMKLAGKSYEQYF
TGCAGCGTGATGAAACTAGCGGGAAAGAGTTACGAGCAGTACTTC
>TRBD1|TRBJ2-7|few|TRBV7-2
CASSRDRDSQYF
TGTGCCAGCAGCCGCGACAGGGACAGTCAGTACTTC
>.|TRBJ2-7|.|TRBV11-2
CASSPEAGRYEQYF
TGTGCCAGCAGCCCAGAGGCAGGGCGCTACGAGCAGTACTTC
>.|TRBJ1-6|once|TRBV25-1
CASSEGKNNSPLHF
TGTGCCAGCAGTGAGGGAAAAAATAATTCACCCCTCCACTTT
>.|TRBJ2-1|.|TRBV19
CASSIAGREQFF
TGTGCCAGTAGTATTGCAGGTCGAGAGCAGTTCTTC
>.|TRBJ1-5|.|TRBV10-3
CAISAGASNQPQHF
TGTGCCATCAGTGCCGGGGCTAGCAATCAGCCCCAGCATTTT
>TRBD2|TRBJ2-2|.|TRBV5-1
CASSLPSGIDTGELFF
TGCGCCAGCAGCTTACCTAGCGGGATAGATACCGGGGAGCTGTTTTTT
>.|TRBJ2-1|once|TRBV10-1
CASSEMGLATNEQFF
TGCGCCAGCAGTGAGATGGGCCTAGCGACGAATGAGCAGTTCTTC
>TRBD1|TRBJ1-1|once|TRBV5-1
CASSLPDRASEAFF
TGCGCCAGCAGCTTACCGGACAGGGCGAGTGAAGCTTTCTTT